Following are 21 T cell receptor beta chains from one sample sequenced in a study of blood T cell repertoires in COVID-19. Sequencing was performed with immunoSEQ multiplex PCR; in TCRdb, only in-frame clones are kept and a portion is missing. The sample has roughly 500,000 clones; roughly 88% are singletons. Sequencing was done on a sample of PBMCs or T cells enriched from blood (not recorded which). These TCRs come from a woman in her thirties or forties who had recovered from COVID-19.

The rearrangement links TRBV12-3 or TRBV12-4 to TRBJ2-1; perhaps TRBD2 as D (6 bases). V gave up 3 bases and J gave up 8 bases, with 11 bases separating them. There are 13 residues in the CDR3. The chain's CDR3 is CASSFAGSYEQFF. DNA for the CDR3: TGTGCCAGCAGTTTCGCGGGATCCTATGAGCAGTTCTTC.

The table lists this clone with a count of one. This specimen includes other DNA sequences encoding the same CDR3. This sequence joins TRBV29-1 and TRBJ2-7; no clear D. V was shortened by 6 bases and J by 3 bases, with 12 bases between the two germline ends. The CDR3 sequence is 12 residues long. Per the germline V gene, CDR1 is SQVTM and CDR2 is ANQGSEA. CDR3 loop: CSVADRGYEQYF. The CDR3 nucleotides read TGCAGCGTCGCGGATCGCGGCTACGAGCAGTACTTC.

This clone was counted a single time. The J gene is TRBJ2-1, the V gene TRBV19; D is perhaps TRBD1 (5 bases). Germline lookup yields CDR1 LNHDA and CDR2 SQIVND (reference sequence). With 9 bases removed from V and 2 bases from J, the gap between germline ends came to 17 bases. This CDR3 is built from 15 residues. This CDR3 reads CASRKGWGTYNEQFF. The CDR3 DNA reads TGTGCCAGCCGAAAGGGGTGGGGAACCTACAATGAGCAGTTCTTC.

The chain is built from TRBV11-3 and TRBJ1-2; D remains ambiguous. CDR1 and CDR2 (germline): SGHNT, YENEEA. The CDR3 has 14 amino acids. V was trimmed by 3 bases and J by 6 bases, leaving 14 bases between them. CDR3 DNA: TGTGCCAGCAGCTTCGGGATGGGAGGCGATGGCTACACCTTC. It specifies CASSFGMGGDGYTF. The full variable domain, completed using reference TRBV11-3 and TRBJ1-2, is EAGVVQSPRYKIIEKKQPVAFWCNPISGHNTLYWYLQNLGQGPELLIRYENEEAVDDSQLPKDRFSAERLKGVDSTLKIQPAELGDSAVYLCASSFGMGGDGYTFGSGTRLTVV.

This chain links TRBV28 with TRBJ1-2; tentatively, D is TRBD1 (5 bases). V was shortened by 5 bases and J by 4 bases, with 5 bases between the two germline ends. Germline CDR1 MDHEN, CDR2 SYDVKM. The CDR3 runs to 11 residues. For the CDR3, the DNA is TGTGCCAGCAGTGACAGCTATGGCTACACCTTC. It yields the protein CASSDSYGYTF.

The chain couples TRBV19 to TRBJ1-1, with a weak D call TRBD1 (5 bases). Between the trimmed V and J ends, which lost 6 bases and 4 bases, there was a span of 18 bases. The CDR3 loop spans 15 amino acids. The V gene's germline CDR1 is LNHDA and CDR2 SQIVND (reference sequence). CDR3 sequence reads: CASSAGSRRSTEAFF. The CDR3 DNA is TGTGCCAGTAGCGCAGGGTCGCGGCGGAGCACTGAAGCTTTCTTT. Filled out from reference TRBV19 and TRBJ1-1, the complete variable domain reads DGGITQSPKYLFRKEGQNVTLSCEQNLNHDAMYWYRQDPGQGLRLIYYSQIVNDFQKGDIAEGYSVSREKKESFPLTVTSAQKNPTAFYLCASSAGSRRSTEAFFGQGTRLTVV.

The chain links TRBV6-2 or TRBV6-3 to TRBJ1-5; 9 bases are shared with TRBD1. Germline CDR1 is MNHEY and CDR2 is SVGEGT. CDR3 length: 16 residues. With 6 bases clipped from V and 6 bases from J, the junction kept 12 bases outside the gene matches. The CDR3: CASSPRGQGLPQPQHF. The CDR3 bases are TGTGCCAGCAGCCCAAGGGGACAGGGACTTCCTCAGCCCCAGCATTTT.

V usage is TRBV19 and J usage is TRBJ2-5, with TRBD1 matching 8 bases. The CDR3 covers 15 residues. Unmatched junction bases numbered 8, after V lost 4 bases and J lost 4 bases. From germline, CDR1 is LNHDA and CDR2 SQIVND (reference sequence). The CDR3 sequence: CASSRGQGVGETQYF. The CDR3 coding sequence is TGTGCCAGTAGTAGAGGACAGGGTGTCGGAGAGACCCAGTACTTC.

This sequence joins TRBV21-1 and TRBJ1-2. TRBV21-1 is a pseudogene. The length of the CDR3 is 13 residues. CDR3 nucleotide sequence: TGTGCCAGCAGCAACCGCGGGTACTACGGCTACACCTTC. Its translation: CASSNRGYYGYTF.

The chain couples TRBV3-1 (or the pseudogene TRBV3-2) to TRBJ1-1, with D possibly TRBD1 on 6 matching bases. V was cut by 3 bases and J by 8 bases, with 10 bases left in between. The CDR3 loop spans 12 amino acids. CDR1 and CDR2 from the germline V gene are LGHDT and YNNKEL (reference sequence). The CDR3 DNA sequence: TGTGCCAGCAGCCATGAAACAGGGGAAGCTTTCTTT. Its translation: CASSHETGEAFF.

The chain recombines TRBV7-6 with TRBJ2-5, with 12 nucleotides matching TRBD1. CDR1 SGHVS and CDR2 FNYEAQ come from the germline V gene. This CDR3 contains 18 residues. Losses at the gene ends were 1 base for V and 5 bases for J; bases not matched to a gene: 11. The CDR3 DNA reads as TGTGCCAGCAGCTTAGTAGGTGGGACAGGGGGCGCCGGGGAGACCCAGTACTTC. It encodes CASSLVGGTGGAGETQYF.

CDR3 amino acids: CASSKAPRPVTGELFF. CDR3 coding DNA: TGTGCCAGCAGCAAAGCCCCTAGGCCGGTCACCGGGGAGCTGTTTTTT. V is TRBV21-1 and J is TRBJ2-2; TRBD2 was called by the table and not checked on the DNA. TRBV21-1 counts as a pseudogene. CDR3 length: 16 residues.

With respect to this clone: Relative to the germline gene, one junction end is altered; a read error may explain this. The same CDR3 also results from other DNA sequences found in this sample. The V gene is TRBV11-3, the J gene TRBJ2-1; 10 positions agree with TRBD2. CDR1 and CDR2 (germline): SGHNT, YENEEA. The CDR3 loop spans 17 amino acids. This chain's CDR3 is CASSTPAGTSVRNEQFF. The DNA of the CDR3 is TGTGCTAGCAGCACACCCGCCGGGACTAGCGTACGAAATGAGCAGTTCTTC. Filled out from reference TRBV11-3 and TRBJ2-1, the complete variable domain reads EAGVVQSPRYKIIEKKQPVAFWCNPISGHNTLYWYLQNLGQGPELLIRYENEEAVDDSQLPKDRFSAERLKGVDSTLKIQPAELGDSAVYLCASSTPAGTSVRNEQFFGPGTRLTVL.

V is TRBV6-5 and J is TRBJ1-5, with a tentative D call TRBD1 (6 bases). V was cut by 0 bases and J by 6 bases, with 12 bases left in between. The CDR3 consists of 15 residues. The germline CDR1 and CDR2 sequences are MNHEY and SVGAGI. The CDR3 reads CASSYSAGDIQPQHF. Here the CDR3 DNA reads TGTGCCAGCAGTTACTCAGCAGGGGATATTCAGCCCCAGCATTTT.

The CDR3 protein is CASSHPGVAVNTEAFF. CDR3 in DNA: TGTGCCAGCAGCCACCCCGGAGTGGCGGTGAACACTGAAGCTTTCTTT. V and J are TRBV3-1 (or the pseudogene TRBV3-2) and TRBJ1-1; D uncertain. The CDR3 runs to 16 residues. Trimming cost V 3 bases and J 0 bases, with 14 bases left between them. Germline assignment: CDR1 LGHDT and CDR2 YNNKEL (reference sequence).

The V gene is TRBV6-6, the J gene TRBJ2-1; 13 positions match TRBD2. The trim removed 6 bases at V and 8 bases at J, leaving 4 bases unmatched. The CDR3 has 14 amino acids. The V gene's germline CDR1 is MNHNY and CDR2 SVGAGI (reference sequence). The CDR3 spells CASSWTSGSDEQFF. The CDR3 nucleotides are TGTGCCAGCAGCTGGACTAGCGGGAGCGATGAGCAGTTCTTC.

V usage is TRBV5-4 and J usage is TRBJ2-4, with D possibly TRBD1 on 7 matching bases. Germline-derived CDR1 and CDR2 are SGHNT and YYREEE (reference sequence). There are 13 residues in the CDR3. V was clipped by 3 bases and J by 4 bases, with 8 bases between them. CDR3 region: CASSSGGKNIQYF. The CDR3 DNA follows: TGTGCCAGCAGCTCAGGGGGGAAAAACATTCAGTACTTC.

This chain links TRBV11-2 with TRBJ2-1; possibly TRBD2 for D (5 bases). The CDR3 is 16 residues long. Germline-derived CDR1 and CDR2 are SGHAT and FQNNGV. The V end was cut by 3 bases, the J end by 9 bases, with 21 bases between. CDR3 sequence reads: CASSFLLGAQQGEQFF. The DNA of the CDR3 is TGTGCCAGCAGCTTTCTTTTGGGAGCCCAACAAGGTGAGCAGTTCTTC.

The V call is TRBV7-2, the J call TRBJ2-2; D possibly corresponds to TRBD1 (5 bases). The germline CDR1 and CDR2 sequences are SGHTA and FQGNSA. Trimming cost V 1 base and J 3 bases, with 9 bases left between them. The CDR3 has 15 residues. CDR3: CASSLDQGYTGELFF. CDR3 nucleotides: TGTGCCAGCAGCTTAGACCAGGGCTACACCGGGGAGCTGTTTTTT.

The chain couples TRBV3-1 (or the pseudogene TRBV3-2) to TRBJ2-2; perhaps TRBD2 as D (5 bases). The CDR3 sequence is 14 residues long. Germline lookup yields CDR1 LGHDT and CDR2 YNNKEL (reference sequence). V was clipped by 1 base and J by 4 bases, with 7 bases between them. The CDR3, as DNA: TGTGCCAGCAGCCAAGGCACTAGCACCGGGGAGCTGTTTTTT. Translating it yields CASSQGTSTGELFF.

The chain couples TRBV18 to TRBJ2-1; 11 bases are a match to TRBD2. The CDR3 consists of 17 residues. Per the germline V gene, CDR1 is KGHSH and CDR2 is LQKENI. V gave up 3 bases and J gave up 0 bases; unmatched junction bases: 4. DNA for the CDR3: TGTGCCAGCTCACCCTTAGCGGGAGGGAGCTCCTACAATGAGCAGTTCTTC. Its translation: CASSPLAGGSSYNEQFF.